These T cell receptor beta chains were read from a single sample in a study of identical twins. Each CDR3 protein gets one entry after TCRdb re-called the 5' RACE reads with MiXCR. The sample includes hundreds of thousands of distinct CDR3 sequences, 7.5% seen only once; the top ten take just under 2%. These data were also filed under a second study, of yellow fever vaccine responses in identical twins.

Sequenced: memory (CD45RO+) T cells sorted from blood. Every receptor here comes from a woman aged 18-30 years in good health. Both conserved end residues are part of each CDR3. The order of the fields is V gene, J gene, clone size, D gene, CDR3 protein, CDR3 DNA. D genes are given only for firm matches. Size values are once, few and many counts, or a class for expanded clones, and some rows have none.

v_call: TRBV6-1
j_call: TRBJ1-1
clone_size: many
d_call: TRBD1
cdr3_aa: CASRPRQTGNAEAFF
cdr3_nt: TGTGCCAGCAGACCGCGGCAGACAGGGAACGCTGAAGCTTTCTTT

v_call: TRBV10-1
j_call: TRBJ2-5
clone_size: few
d_call: -
cdr3_aa: CASSASVQETQYF
cdr3_nt: TGCGCCAGCAGTGCAAGCGTTCAAGAGACCCAGTACTTC

v_call: TRBV7-2
j_call: TRBJ2-7
clone_size: few
d_call: -
cdr3_aa: CASSLNLGYEQYF
cdr3_nt: TGTGCCAGCAGCTTAAATTTGGGTTACGAGCAGTACTTC

v_call: TRBV20-1
j_call: TRBJ1-2
clone_size: -
d_call: -
cdr3_aa: CSARDLGGAADYGYTF
cdr3_nt: TGCAGTGCTAGAGACTTGGGGGGGGCGGCCGACTATGGCTACACCTTC

v_call: TRBV3-1
j_call: TRBJ2-1
clone_size: many
d_call: -
cdr3_aa: CASSQDRGGQFF
cdr3_nt: TGTGCCAGCAGCCAAGATCGGGGCGGGCAGTTCTTC

v_call: TRBV7-2
j_call: TRBJ2-7
clone_size: -
d_call: -
cdr3_aa: CASSLRADRSYEQYF
cdr3_nt: TGTGCCAGCAGCTTACGGGCGGACCGCTCCTACGAGCAGTACTTC

v_call: TRBV12-3/TRBV12-4
j_call: TRBJ2-3
clone_size: many
d_call: -
cdr3_aa: CASSLTGLFTDTQYF
cdr3_nt: TGTGCCAGCAGTCTCACTGGGTTATTCACAGATACGCAGTATTTT

v_call: TRBV7-2
j_call: TRBJ2-3
clone_size: -
d_call: -
cdr3_aa: CASSLGVQGGFTDTQYF
cdr3_nt: TGTGCCAGCAGCTTAGGCGTCCAGGGAGGATTCACAGATACGCAGTATTTT

v_call: TRBV7-6
j_call: TRBJ2-3
clone_size: few
d_call: -
cdr3_aa: CASSGEGKMGVVGTQYF
cdr3_nt: TGTGCCAGCAGCGGAGAAGGAAAGATGGGGGTGGTGGGTACGCAGTATTTT

v_call: TRBV10-1
j_call: TRBJ2-7
clone_size: many
d_call: TRBD2
cdr3_aa: CASTQRESYEQYF
cdr3_nt: TGCGCCAGCACCCAGCGGGAGAGCTACGAGCAGTACTTC

v_call: TRBV9
j_call: TRBJ2-1
clone_size: -
d_call: TRBD2
cdr3_aa: CASSRTSGRWIYNEQFF
cdr3_nt: TGTGCCAGCTCCCGGACTAGCGGGAGGTGGATCTACAATGAGCAGTTCTTC

v_call: TRBV4-3
j_call: TRBJ2-1
clone_size: -
d_call: TRBD1
cdr3_aa: CASSQQTGDYNEQFF
cdr3_nt: TGCGCCAGCAGCCAACAGACAGGGGATTACAATGAGCAGTTCTTC

v_call: TRBV7-9
j_call: TRBJ1-2
clone_size: few
d_call: -
cdr3_aa: CASSPGSQWGSNGYTF
cdr3_nt: TGTGCCAGCAGCCCAGGATCCCAGTGGGGGAGCAATGGCTACACCTTC

v_call: TRBV7-2
j_call: TRBJ2-1
clone_size: -
d_call: TRBD2
cdr3_aa: CASSLEGGGATYEQFF
cdr3_nt: TGTGCCAGCAGCTTAGAGGGCGGGGGGGCGACGTATGAGCAGTTCTTC

v_call: TRBV28
j_call: TRBJ1-5
clone_size: few
d_call: -
cdr3_aa: CASSLIFRNQPQHF
cdr3_nt: TGTGCCAGCAGTTTAATTTTTCGCAATCAGCCCCAGCATTTT

v_call: TRBV7-8
j_call: TRBJ2-7
clone_size: many
d_call: TRBD1
cdr3_aa: CASSLAVETGNSYEQYF
cdr3_nt: TGTGCCAGCAGCTTAGCGGTCGAGACAGGGAATTCCTACGAGCAGTACTTC

v_call: TRBV20-1
j_call: TRBJ2-3
clone_size: many
d_call: TRBD2
cdr3_aa: CSAGGWRGGAKDTQYF
cdr3_nt: TGCAGTGCTGGCGGTTGGCGCGGGGGGGCGAAGGATACGCAGTATTTT

v_call: TRBV5-1
j_call: TRBJ2-5
clone_size: -
d_call: TRBD1
cdr3_aa: CASSPGQGAQETQYF
cdr3_nt: TGCGCCAGCAGCCCGGGACAGGGGGCACAAGAGACCCAGTACTTC

v_call: TRBV25-1
j_call: TRBJ2-7
clone_size: few
d_call: TRBD1
cdr3_aa: CASSGSPGGARGYEQYF
cdr3_nt: TGTGCCAGCAGTGGGTCGCCAGGGGGCGCGAGGGGCTACGAGCAGTACTTC

v_call: TRBV6-2/TRBV6-3
j_call: TRBJ2-2
clone_size: few
d_call: -
cdr3_aa: CASSYALGSGARIGELFF
cdr3_nt: TGTGCCAGCAGTTACGCACTCGGATCTGGGGCAAGGATCGGGGAGCTGTTTTTT

v_call: TRBV6-5
j_call: TRBJ2-1
clone_size: many
d_call: -
cdr3_aa: CASSWDWTDNEQFF
cdr3_nt: TGTGCCAGCAGTTGGGATTGGACAGACAATGAGCAGTTCTTC

v_call: TRBV12-3/TRBV12-4
j_call: TRBJ2-5
clone_size: -
d_call: TRBD2
cdr3_aa: CASSLDTSGGETQYF
cdr3_nt: TGTGCCAGCAGTTTAGATACTAGCGGGGGAGAGACCCAGTACTTC